The clone carrying this T cell receptor (beta chain) appeared once. Its target is unknown. Given a much more abundant clone one base away, this may be a read error. The authors ran a second PCR of roughly 6 to 12 cycles using a sample-barcoded 5' primer and a J-beta primer mix. TCRdb used MiXCR to reprocess the 5' RACE reads, holding one entry per CDR3 protein. Of about 780,000 distinct CDR3 sequences listed, around half were seen once; the top ten hold about a sixth. Donor samples were obtained from healthy Caucasian individuals from Russia, aged about 6 to 95. The sample is drawn from a study of blood T cells in healthy people across ages. Study-wide results and limits: Expanded clonotype changes were possibly confounded by unknown donor CMV status. Roughly linearly, TCR beta diversity per million T cells fell as age increased.

CDR1 is LGHNA and CDR2 is YNFKEQ in the germline V gene. The CDR3 sequence is 14 residues long. The chain employs TRBV4-2 and TRBJ2-1, with 7 bases aligning to TRBD2. The specimen was blood. The clonotype comes from a man older than 75 in good health. The CDR3 reads CASSQDYGGGERFF. The CDR3 nucleotides are TGTGCCAGCAGCCAAGATTACGGGGGAGGGGAGCGGTTCTTC.